This TCR beta chain was recorded in a study of identifying expanded T cells in peripheral blood. Of note for this clone: The antigen is not known.

Findings and limits, study-wide: Differentially abundant clones: around 1.2 between replicates, around 16 at about 13 days, under 25 at four.

With V trimmed by 7 bases and J by 7 bases, 23 bases remained unmatched. The CDR3 sequence is 18 residues long. This table comes from immunoSEQ multiplex PCR, and its TCRdb copy is limited to in-frame clones, with some not included. The repertoire holds over 90,000 clones, with 70% to 90% as singletons. Sequenced: blood. The receptor comes from a person between 18 and 70 years old in good health. This chain links TRBV6-7 with TRBJ1-2; 8 nucleotides agree with TRBD1. TRBV6-7 is treated as an ORF (open reading frame) with a function not yet certain. CDR3 nucleotides: TGTGCCAGCATCCGACAGGACAGGGAGAGTGATGAGTCTATTGGCTACACCTTC. Translating it yields CASIRQDRESDESIGYTF.